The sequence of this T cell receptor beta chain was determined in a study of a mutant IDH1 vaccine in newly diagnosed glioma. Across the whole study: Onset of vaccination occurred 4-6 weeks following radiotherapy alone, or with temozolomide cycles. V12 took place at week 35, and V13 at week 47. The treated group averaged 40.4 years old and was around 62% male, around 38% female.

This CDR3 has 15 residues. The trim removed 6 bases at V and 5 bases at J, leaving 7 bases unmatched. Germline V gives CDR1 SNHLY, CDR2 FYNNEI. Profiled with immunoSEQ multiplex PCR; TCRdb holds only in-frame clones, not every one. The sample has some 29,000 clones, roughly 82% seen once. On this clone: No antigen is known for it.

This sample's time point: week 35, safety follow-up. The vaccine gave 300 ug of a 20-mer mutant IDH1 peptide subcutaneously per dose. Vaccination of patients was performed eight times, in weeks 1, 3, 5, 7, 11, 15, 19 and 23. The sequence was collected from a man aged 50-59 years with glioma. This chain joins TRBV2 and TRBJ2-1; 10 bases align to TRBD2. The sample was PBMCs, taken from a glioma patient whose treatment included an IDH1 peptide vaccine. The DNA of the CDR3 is TGTGCCAGCAGGCCGACTAGCGGGTTCGACAATGAGCAGTTCTTC. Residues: CASRPTSGFDNEQFF.